This T cell receptor (beta chain) came from a study of radiotherapy plus CTLA-4 blockade in lung cancer. As for the study in general: There were objective responses in 18% of patients, and around 31% had disease control. Study-level points and caveats: Subsequent to radiotherapy plus ipilimumab, tumor-derived TCR clones underwent expansion in blood. Early clone dynamics of blood T cells, plus interferon-beta, reportedly predicted response best.

On this clone itself: Its antigen is not known.

The assay was immunoSEQ multiplex PCR, and TCRdb's table has in-frame clones only and misses some. Of around 37,000 clones listed, 75% are singletons. The length of the CDR3 is 17 residues. V gave up 2 bases and J gave up 4 bases, with 21 bases separating them. Germline values: CDR1 GTSNPN, CDR2 SVGIG (reference sequence). With ipilimumab providing CTLA-4 blockade, focal radiation was administered to patients who had chemo-refractory metastatic non-small-cell lung cancer. The chain joins TRBV30 to TRBJ1-5, with D tentatively TRBD1 (6 bases). This clonotype was obtained from a human donor with non-small cell lung cancer that progressed on radiotherapy plus ipilimumab. Specimen: peripheral blood, collected from a patient treated with radiotherapy plus ipilimumab. CDR3 sequence: CAWSSQRVRGGNQPQHF. CDR3 nucleotides: TGTGCCTGGAGTTCCCAGAGGGTAAGAGGGGGGAATCAGCCCCAGCATTTT.